This T cell receptor (beta chain) was retrieved from a study of blood T cell repertoires in COVID-19. On the study more broadly: From T cells, B-cell-depleted T cells, or PBMCs came the material, which was cDNA or gDNA.

Germline V gene data show CDR1 as SQVTM and CDR2 as ANQGSEA. V lost 5 bases, J lost 2 bases, and 13 bases lay in between. The CDR3 contains 14 residues. Methods used by the authors: Amplification of reference gene primers provided the estimated nucleated cell counts. Profiling relied on immunoSEQ multiplex PCR, and the TCRdb table lists in-frame clones only, not all of them. V and J calls and clone size follow that table, whereas D and trimming were derived from the DNA. The repertoire holds about 180,000 clones, with about 90% as singletons. The TCR originated in a human donor with acute COVID-19. The donor label of this sample is uncertain. The chain links TRBV29-1 to TRBJ2-1, with D possibly TRBD2 on 5 matching bases. Sequenced: PBMCs or T cells enriched from blood (not recorded which). CDR3 in amino acids: CSVKKTGTYNEQFF. In DNA form, the CDR3 reads TGCAGCGTTAAAAAAACCGGGACCTACAATGAGCAGTTCTTC.